This is a list of T cell receptor beta chains from one sample in a study of blood T cell repertoires in COVID-19. Libraries were prepared by immunoSEQ multiplex PCR; TCRdb keeps only in-frame clonotypes and omits some of them. The table shows some 98,000 clones, with roughly four fifths occurring only once. Sequenced input: peripheral blood. The receptors originated from a man aged 70 or older with acute or convalescent COVID-19. CDR3s include the opening cysteine and the closing phenylalanine or tryptophan. D genes are given only for firm matches. Only part of the rows carry a size: once, few, many, or a class if the clone is expanded.

j_gene: TRBJ1-1; d_gene: .; v_gene: TRBV6-5; abundance: .; CDR3nt: TGTGCCAGCAGAGACCCAGCCGGGGGCACTGAAGCTTTCTTT; CDR3aa: CASRDPAGGTEAFF
j_gene: TRBJ1-2; d_gene: .; v_gene: TRBV5-5; abundance: .; CDR3nt: TGTGCCAGCAGGCTCGGGGGGGCAGCTGGCTACACCTTC; CDR3aa: CASRLGGAAGYTF
j_gene: TRBJ2-7; d_gene: TRBD1; v_gene: TRBV7-2; abundance: .; CDR3nt: TGTGCCAGCAGCTTGGGACAGGGCTACTTCTACGAGCAGTACTTC; CDR3aa: CASSLGQGYFYEQYF
j_gene: TRBJ1-2; d_gene: .; v_gene: TRBV7-9; abundance: .; CDR3nt: TGTGCCAGCAGCTCCTATACGAACTATGGCTACACCTTC; CDR3aa: CASSSYTNYGYTF
j_gene: TRBJ1-1; d_gene: TRBD1; v_gene: TRBV11-3; abundance: .; CDR3nt: TGTGCCAGCAGCTTAAGGGGACAGGGAGGTAACACTGAAGCTTTCTTT; CDR3aa: CASSLRGQGGNTEAFF
j_gene: TRBJ2-1; d_gene: .; v_gene: TRBV7-2; abundance: .; CDR3nt: TGTGCCAGCAGCCCCACGGTAGCGCCAGGTGAGCAGTTCTTC; CDR3aa: CASSPTVAPGEQFF
j_gene: TRBJ1-2; d_gene: TRBD1; v_gene: TRBV5-1; abundance: few; CDR3nt: TGCGCCAGCAGAAATCCGGGACAGGGGCCCCATGGCTACACCTTC; CDR3aa: CASRNPGQGPHGYTF
j_gene: TRBJ2-2; d_gene: TRBD1; v_gene: TRBV6-2/TRBV6-3; abundance: .; CDR3nt: TGTGCCAGCAGTCTACAGGGGTACGGGGAGCTGTTTTTT; CDR3aa: CASSLQGYGELFF
j_gene: TRBJ2-3; d_gene: TRBD1; v_gene: TRBV7-3; abundance: .; CDR3nt: TGTGCCAGCAGCGCAACTACACAGGGGGCCAGGGGAAAGTATTTT; CDR3aa: CASSATTQGARGKYF
j_gene: TRBJ1-2; d_gene: TRBD1; v_gene: TRBV13; abundance: .; CDR3nt: TGTGCCAGCAGCTTACCGGCCCTGAGACAGGGGGCCCACAATAACTATGGCTACACCTTC; CDR3aa: CASSLPALRQGAHNNYGYTF
j_gene: TRBJ1-2; d_gene: TRBD1; v_gene: TRBV4-2; abundance: .; CDR3nt: TGTGCCAGCAGCCAAGCCGGGACAGAAACCTCCTATGGCTACACCTTC; CDR3aa: CASSQAGTETSYGYTF
j_gene: TRBJ2-5; d_gene: TRBD2; v_gene: TRBV9; abundance: .; CDR3nt: TGTGCCAGCAGCGGTCAAGCGGGAGGGCATGAGGAGACCCAGTACTTC; CDR3aa: CASSGQAGGHEETQYF
j_gene: TRBJ1-3; d_gene: .; v_gene: TRBV19; abundance: .; CDR3nt: TGTGCCAGTAGTATCGGGTCGGCAGCTCTGGGAAACACCATATATTTT; CDR3aa: CASSIGSAALGNTIYF
j_gene: TRBJ1-2; d_gene: .; v_gene: TRBV3-1/TRBV3-2; abundance: .; CDR3nt: TGTGCCAGCAGCCCTAGCGAGGGACGAAGGACTAACTATGGCTACACCTTC; CDR3aa: CASSPSEGRRTNYGYTF
j_gene: TRBJ2-7; d_gene: TRBD2; v_gene: TRBV3-1/TRBV3-2; abundance: .; CDR3nt: TGTGCCAGCAGTGCGGGGACTAGTATCTACGAGCAGTACTTC; CDR3aa: CASSAGTSIYEQYF
j_gene: TRBJ2-7; d_gene: .; v_gene: TRBV6-6; abundance: .; CDR3nt: TGTGCCAGCAAGTCGCAGGCAGATGACTACGAGCAGTACTTC; CDR3aa: CASKSQADDYEQYF
j_gene: TRBJ2-2; d_gene: TRBD2; v_gene: TRBV5-1; abundance: .; CDR3nt: TGCGCCAGCAGCTTGACCCGGGGGGCGAACACCGGGGAGCTGTTTTTT; CDR3aa: CASSLTRGANTGELFF
j_gene: TRBJ1-2; d_gene: .; v_gene: TRBV28; abundance: .; CDR3nt: TGTGCCAGCAGTCGACAGGCCTACTATGGCTACACCTTC; CDR3aa: CASSRQAYYGYTF
j_gene: TRBJ2-7; d_gene: .; v_gene: TRBV13; abundance: .; CDR3nt: TGTGCCAGCAGCCCCTCGCGTTTTGGGGGCGGATACGAGCAGTACTTC; CDR3aa: CASSPSRFGGGYEQYF
j_gene: TRBJ1-5; d_gene: .; v_gene: TRBV7-9; abundance: once; CDR3nt: TGTGCCAGCAGCTTATATGGAGATAATCAGCCCCAGCATTTT; CDR3aa: CASSLYGDNQPQHF
j_gene: TRBJ2-7; d_gene: TRBD1; v_gene: TRBV6-5; abundance: .; CDR3nt: TGTGCCAGCAGGTCGGACAGGGGGTTGGACGAGCAGTACTTC; CDR3aa: CASRSDRGLDEQYF
j_gene: TRBJ1-5; d_gene: .; v_gene: TRBV29-1; abundance: .; CDR3nt: TGCAGCGTTGCCGGGCAGGGTAATAGCAATCAGCCCCAGCATTTT; CDR3aa: CSVAGQGNSNQPQHF
j_gene: TRBJ1-5; d_gene: TRBD1; v_gene: TRBV6-5; abundance: few; CDR3nt: TGTGCCAGCAGGACAGGGAACGTTCGGAATCAGCCCCAGCATTTT; CDR3aa: CASRTGNVRNQPQHF
j_gene: TRBJ1-2; d_gene: .; v_gene: TRBV4-1; abundance: .; CDR3nt: TGCGCCAGCAGCCTTGCCGTAAAGGCAGGGAATAACTATGGCTACACCTTC; CDR3aa: CASSLAVKAGNNYGYTF
j_gene: TRBJ1-4; d_gene: .; v_gene: TRBV7-9; abundance: .; CDR3nt: TGTGCCAGCAGGTACGCCGGGACTAAGGAAAAACTGTTTTTT; CDR3aa: CASRYAGTKEKLFF
j_gene: TRBJ2-5; d_gene: .; v_gene: TRBV30; abundance: few; CDR3nt: TGTGCCTGGAGAACAAGGGGCTTGGGAGAGACCCAGTACTTC; CDR3aa: CAWRTRGLGETQYF
j_gene: TRBJ1-1; d_gene: TRBD1; v_gene: TRBV18; abundance: .; CDR3nt: TGTGCCAGCTCACCGAAACAGGGGAATGGCGCTGAAGCTTTCTTT; CDR3aa: CASSPKQGNGAEAFF